This T cell receptor (beta chain) was sequenced in a study of T-cell memory formation after mild COVID-19. Looking at the study overall: Across donors, TCR clusters were largely donor specific.

This clonotype was seen a few times. Its specificity is unknown. The CDR3 is 16 amino acids. Trimming cost V 4 bases and J 3 bases, with 19 bases left between them. CDR1 SGHTA and CDR2 FQGNSA come from the germline V gene. Using its own MiXCR run on the 5' RACE reads, TCRdb lists one record per CDR3 protein. The table shows hundreds of thousands of distinct CDR3 sequences, with 20% occurring only once. Study outcomes and limitations: A balance of CD4 and CD8 characterized clones contracting day 15 to 85, whereas later expanders leaned CD4+. Memory from before infection featured some responding clones, which suggests cross-reactive memory joined.

This TCR derives from an adult woman who had mild COVID-19 (a few samples of this study predate the infection). Cell type and time point are not known. Sequenced sample: PBMCs or a T cell subset sorted from them (not recorded which). The rearrangement uses TRBV7-2 and TRBJ2-7; a weak D match, TRBD2 (7 bases). The chain's CDR3 is CASSSPGGGGIYEQYF. The CDR3 DNA follows: TGTGCCAGCAGCTCCCCCGGCGGGGGCGGCATCTACGAGCAGTACTTC.